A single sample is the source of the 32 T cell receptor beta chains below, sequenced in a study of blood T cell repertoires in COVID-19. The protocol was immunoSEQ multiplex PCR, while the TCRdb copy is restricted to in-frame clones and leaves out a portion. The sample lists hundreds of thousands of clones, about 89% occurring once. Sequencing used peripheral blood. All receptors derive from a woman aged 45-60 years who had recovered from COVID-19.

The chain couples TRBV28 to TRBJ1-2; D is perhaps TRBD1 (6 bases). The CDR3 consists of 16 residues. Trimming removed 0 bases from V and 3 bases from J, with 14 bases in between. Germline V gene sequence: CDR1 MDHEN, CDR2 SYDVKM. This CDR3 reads CASSLWADSLYYGYTF. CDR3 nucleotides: TGTGCCAGCAGTTTATGGGCGGACAGCCTCTACTATGGCTACACCTTC.

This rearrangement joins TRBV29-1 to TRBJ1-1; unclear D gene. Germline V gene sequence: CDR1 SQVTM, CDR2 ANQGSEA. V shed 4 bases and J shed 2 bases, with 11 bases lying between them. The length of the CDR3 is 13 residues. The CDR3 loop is CSVAQSYNTEAFF. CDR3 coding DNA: TGCAGCGTTGCACAGAGCTACAACACTGAAGCTTTCTTT.

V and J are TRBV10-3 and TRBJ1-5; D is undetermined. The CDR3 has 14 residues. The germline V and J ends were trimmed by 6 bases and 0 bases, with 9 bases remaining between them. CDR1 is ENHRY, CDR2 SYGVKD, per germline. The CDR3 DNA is TGTGCCATCAGCACAGAAGCTAGCAATCAGCCCCAGCATTTT. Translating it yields CAISTEASNQPQHF.

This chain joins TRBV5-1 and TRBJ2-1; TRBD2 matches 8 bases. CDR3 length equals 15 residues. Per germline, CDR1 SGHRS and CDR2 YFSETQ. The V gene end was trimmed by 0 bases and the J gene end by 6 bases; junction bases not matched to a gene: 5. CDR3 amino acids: CASSLGALAGNEQFF. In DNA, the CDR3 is TGCGCCAGCAGCTTGGGGGCGCTAGCGGGCAATGAGCAGTTCTTC.

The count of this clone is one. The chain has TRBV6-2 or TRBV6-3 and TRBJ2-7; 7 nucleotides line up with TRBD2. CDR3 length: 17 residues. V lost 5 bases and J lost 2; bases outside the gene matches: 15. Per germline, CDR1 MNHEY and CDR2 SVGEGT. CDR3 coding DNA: TGTGCCAGCAGTCCAAAAACACGCGGCGGGAGTCCCTACGAGCAGTACTTC. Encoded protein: CASSPKTRGGSPYEQYF.

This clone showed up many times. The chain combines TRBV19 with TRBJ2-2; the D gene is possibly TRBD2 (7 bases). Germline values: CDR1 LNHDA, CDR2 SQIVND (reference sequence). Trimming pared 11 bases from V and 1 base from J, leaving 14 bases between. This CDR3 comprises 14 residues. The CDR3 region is CASKGGENTGELFF. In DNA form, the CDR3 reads TGTGCCTCAAAAGGGGGGGAGAACACCGGGGAGCTGTTTTTT.

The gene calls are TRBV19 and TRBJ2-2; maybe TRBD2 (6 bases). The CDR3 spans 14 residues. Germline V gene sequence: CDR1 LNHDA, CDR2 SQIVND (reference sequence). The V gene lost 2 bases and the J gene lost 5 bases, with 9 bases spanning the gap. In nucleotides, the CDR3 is TGTGCCAGTAGTATACGGGAGTTGACCGGGGAGCTGTTTTTT. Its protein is CASSIRELTGELFF.

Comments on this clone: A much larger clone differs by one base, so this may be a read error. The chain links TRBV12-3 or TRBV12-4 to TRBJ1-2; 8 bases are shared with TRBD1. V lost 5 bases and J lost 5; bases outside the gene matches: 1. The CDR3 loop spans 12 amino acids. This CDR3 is CASSRQGYGYTF. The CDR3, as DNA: TGTGCCAGCAGTCGACAGGGGTATGGCTACACCTTC.

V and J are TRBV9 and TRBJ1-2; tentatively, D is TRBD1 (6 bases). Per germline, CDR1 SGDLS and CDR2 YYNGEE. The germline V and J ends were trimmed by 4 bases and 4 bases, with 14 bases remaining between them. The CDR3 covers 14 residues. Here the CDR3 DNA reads TGTGCCAGCAGCCCGGACAGCCCGTCCTATGGCTACACCTTC. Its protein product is CASSPDSPSYGYTF.

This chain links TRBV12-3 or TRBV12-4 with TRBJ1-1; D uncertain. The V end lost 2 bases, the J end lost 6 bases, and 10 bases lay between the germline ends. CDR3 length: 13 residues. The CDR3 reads CASSLFLEAEAFF. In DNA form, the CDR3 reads TGTGCCAGCAGTTTATTTCTGGAGGCTGAAGCTTTCTTT.

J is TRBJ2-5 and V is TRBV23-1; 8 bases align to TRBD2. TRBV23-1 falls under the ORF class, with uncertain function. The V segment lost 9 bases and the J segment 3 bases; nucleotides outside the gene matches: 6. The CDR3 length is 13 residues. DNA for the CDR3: TGCGCCAGTACTAGCGGACGAAAAGAGACCCAGTACTTC. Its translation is CASTSGRKETQYF.

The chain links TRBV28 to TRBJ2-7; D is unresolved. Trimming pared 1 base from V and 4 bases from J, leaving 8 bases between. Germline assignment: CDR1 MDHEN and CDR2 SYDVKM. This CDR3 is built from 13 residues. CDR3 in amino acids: CASSLYGRYEQYF. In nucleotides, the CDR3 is TGTGCCAGCAGTTTATATGGTAGATACGAGCAGTACTTC.

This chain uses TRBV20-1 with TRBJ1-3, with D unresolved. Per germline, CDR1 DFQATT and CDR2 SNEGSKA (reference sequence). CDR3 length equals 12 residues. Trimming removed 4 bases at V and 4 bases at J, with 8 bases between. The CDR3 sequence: CSANDVGNTIYF. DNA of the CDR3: TGCAGTGCTAATGACGTCGGAAACACCATATATTTT.

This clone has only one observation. This chain's CDR3 is CASSPLAGTGSNTGELFF. The CDR3 nucleotides are TGTGCCAGCAGCCCCCTGGCCGGGACAGGGTCGAACACCGGGGAGCTGTTTTTT. The chain recombines TRBV7-9 with TRBJ2-2; 9 nucleotides line up with TRBD1. Per the germline V gene, CDR1 is SEHNR and CDR2 is FQNEAQ (reference sequence). V shed 5 bases and J 0 bases; nucleotides not matched to a gene: 10. The CDR3 extends over 18 amino acids. The full variable domain, with the rest looked up from reference TRBV7-9 and TRBJ2-2, is DTGVSQNPRHKITKRGQNVTFRCDPISEHNRLYWYRQTLGQGPEFLTYFQNEAQLEKSRLLSDRFSAERPKGSFSTLEIQRTEQGDSAMYLCASSPLAGTGSNTGELFFGEGSRLTVL.

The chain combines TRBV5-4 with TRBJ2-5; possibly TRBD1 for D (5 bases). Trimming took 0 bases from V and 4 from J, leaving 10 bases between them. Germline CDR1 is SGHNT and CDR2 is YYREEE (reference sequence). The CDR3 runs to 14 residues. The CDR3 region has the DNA TGTGCCAGCAGCTTGGAACCAGGGTCAGAGACCCAGTACTTC. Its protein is CASSLEPGSETQYF.

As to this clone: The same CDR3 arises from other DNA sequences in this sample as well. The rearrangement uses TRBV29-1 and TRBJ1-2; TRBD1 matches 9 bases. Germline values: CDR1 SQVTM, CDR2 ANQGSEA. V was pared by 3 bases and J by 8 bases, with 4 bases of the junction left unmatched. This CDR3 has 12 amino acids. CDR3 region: CSVEDRGGGYTF. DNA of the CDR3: TGCAGCGTTGAGGACAGGGGTGGAGGCTACACCTTC.

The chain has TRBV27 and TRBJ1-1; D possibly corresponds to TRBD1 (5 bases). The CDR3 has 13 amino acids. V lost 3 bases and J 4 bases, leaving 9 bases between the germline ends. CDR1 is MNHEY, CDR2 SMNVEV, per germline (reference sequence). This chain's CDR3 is CASSFKGATEAFF. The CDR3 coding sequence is TGTGCCAGCAGTTTCAAAGGGGCCACTGAAGCTTTCTTT.

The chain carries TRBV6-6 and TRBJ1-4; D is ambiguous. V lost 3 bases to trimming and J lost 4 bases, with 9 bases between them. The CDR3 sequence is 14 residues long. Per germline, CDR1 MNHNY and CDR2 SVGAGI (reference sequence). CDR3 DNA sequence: TGTGCCAGCAGTTATATGGAGGGTAATGAAAAACTGTTTTTT. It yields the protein CASSYMEGNEKLFF.

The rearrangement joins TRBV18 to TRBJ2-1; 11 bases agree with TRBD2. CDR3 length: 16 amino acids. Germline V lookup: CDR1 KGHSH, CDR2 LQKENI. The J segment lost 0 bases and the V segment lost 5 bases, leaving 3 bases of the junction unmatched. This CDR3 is CASSRLAGFSYNEQFF. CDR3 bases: TGTGCCAGCTCAAGACTAGCGGGATTCTCCTACAATGAGCAGTTCTTC. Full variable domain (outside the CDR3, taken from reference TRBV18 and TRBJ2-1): NAGVMQNPRHLVRRRGQEARLRCSPMKGHSHVYWYRQLPEEGLKFMVYLQKENIIDESGMPKERFSAEFPKEGPSILRIQQVVRGDSAAYFCASSRLAGFSYNEQFFGPGTRLTVL.

CDR3 loop: CAWRQGGTDTQYF. The CDR3 nucleotides are TGTGCCTGGCGACAGGGAGGCACAGATACGCAGTATTTT. The genes are TRBV30 and TRBJ2-3; 7 bases align to TRBD1. Germline assignment: CDR1 GTSNPN and CDR2 SVGIG (reference sequence). The CDR3 runs to 13 residues. V lost 5 bases and J lost 1; bases outside the gene matches: 3.

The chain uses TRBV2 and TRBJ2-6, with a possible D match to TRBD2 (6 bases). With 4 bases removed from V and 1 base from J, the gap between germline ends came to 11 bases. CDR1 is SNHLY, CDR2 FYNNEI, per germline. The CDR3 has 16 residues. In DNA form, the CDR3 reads TGTGCCAGCAGTGTGTCGGGGAGGTCTGGGGCCAACGTCCTGACTTTC. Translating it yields CASSVSGRSGANVLTF.

CDR3 coding DNA: TGTGCCAGCAGTTACGTGCAGGGGGCGAACTATGGCTACACCTTC. It specifies CASSYVQGANYGYTF. The V call is TRBV6-2 or TRBV6-3, the J call TRBJ1-2, with 8 bases matching TRBD1. The CDR3 loop spans 15 amino acids. Germline CDR1 and CDR2: MNHEY and SVGEGT. V lost 2 bases and J lost 2; bases outside the gene matches: 4.

The CDR3 here is CASSYDRGGSTDTQYF. Written as DNA, the CDR3 is TGTGCCAGCAGTTACGACCGGGGGGGGAGCACAGATACGCAGTATTTT. V and J are TRBV6-5 and TRBJ2-3; 8 bases match TRBD2. The CDR3 sequence is 16 residues long. From germline, CDR1 is MNHEY and CDR2 SVGAGI. Trimming cost V 2 bases and J 0 bases; bases outside gene matches: 4.

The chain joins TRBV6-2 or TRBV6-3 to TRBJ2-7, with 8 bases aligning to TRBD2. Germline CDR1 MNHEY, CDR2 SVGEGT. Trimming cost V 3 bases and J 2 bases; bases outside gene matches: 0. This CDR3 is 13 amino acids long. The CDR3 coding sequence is TGTGCCAGCAGTTATAGCGGGACCTACGAGCAGTACTTC. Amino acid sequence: CASSYSGTYEQYF.

The CDR3 sequence is CASSNRQGADEQYF. For the CDR3, the DNA is TGTGCCAGCAGCAACCGACAGGGGGCTGATGAGCAGTACTTC. This chain connects TRBV5-4 to TRBJ2-7; 10 bases line up with TRBD1. The ends lost 4 bases at V and 7 bases at J; junction bases unmatched: 8. The CDR3 length is 14 residues. In germline, CDR1 is SGHNT, CDR2 YYREEE (reference sequence).

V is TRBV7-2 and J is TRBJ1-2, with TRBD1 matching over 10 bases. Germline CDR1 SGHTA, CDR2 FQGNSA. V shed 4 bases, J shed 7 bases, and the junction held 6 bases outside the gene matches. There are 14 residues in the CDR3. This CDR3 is CASSYPGQGIGYTF. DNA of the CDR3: TGTGCCAGCAGCTACCCGGGACAGGGGATTGGCTACACCTTC.

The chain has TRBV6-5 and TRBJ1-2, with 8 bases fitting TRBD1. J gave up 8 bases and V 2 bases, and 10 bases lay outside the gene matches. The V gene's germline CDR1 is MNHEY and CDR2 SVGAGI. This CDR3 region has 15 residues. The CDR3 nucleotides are TGTGCCAGCAGTTACGGAAGACAGGGGCACAAGGGCTACACCTTC. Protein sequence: CASSYGRQGHKGYTF.

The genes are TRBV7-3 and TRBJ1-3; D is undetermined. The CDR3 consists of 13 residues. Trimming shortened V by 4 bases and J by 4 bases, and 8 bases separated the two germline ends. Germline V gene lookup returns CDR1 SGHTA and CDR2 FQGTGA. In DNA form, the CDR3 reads TGTGCCAGCAGCTCATTCCCCGGAAACACCATATATTTT. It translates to CASSSFPGNTIYF.

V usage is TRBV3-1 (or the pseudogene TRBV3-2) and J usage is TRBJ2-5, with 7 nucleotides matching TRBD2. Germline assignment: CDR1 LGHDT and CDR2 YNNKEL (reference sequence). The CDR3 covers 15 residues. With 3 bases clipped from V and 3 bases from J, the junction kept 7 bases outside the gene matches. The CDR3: CASSHAAGLEETQYF. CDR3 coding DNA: TGTGCCAGCAGCCACGCAGCGGGATTGGAAGAGACCCAGTACTTC.

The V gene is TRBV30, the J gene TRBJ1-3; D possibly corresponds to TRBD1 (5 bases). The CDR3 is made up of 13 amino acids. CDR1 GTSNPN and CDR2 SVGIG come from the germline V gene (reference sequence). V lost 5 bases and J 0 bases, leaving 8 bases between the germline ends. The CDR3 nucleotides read TGTGCCTGGGGAAGGGGCTCTGGAAACACCATATATTTT. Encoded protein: CAWGRGSGNTIYF. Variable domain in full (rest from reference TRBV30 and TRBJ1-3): SQTIHQWPATLVQPVGSPLSLECTVEGTSNPNLYWYRQAAGRGLQLLFYSVGIGQISSEVPQNLSASRPQDRQFILSSKKLLLSDSGFYLCAWGRGSGNTIYFGEGSWLTVV.

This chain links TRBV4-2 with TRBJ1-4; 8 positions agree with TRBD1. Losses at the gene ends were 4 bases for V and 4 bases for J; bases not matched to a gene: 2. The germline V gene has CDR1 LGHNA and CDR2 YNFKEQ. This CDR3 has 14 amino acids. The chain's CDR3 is CASSLGTGNEKLFF. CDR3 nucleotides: TGTGCCAGCAGCCTAGGGACAGGTAATGAAAAACTGTTTTTT.

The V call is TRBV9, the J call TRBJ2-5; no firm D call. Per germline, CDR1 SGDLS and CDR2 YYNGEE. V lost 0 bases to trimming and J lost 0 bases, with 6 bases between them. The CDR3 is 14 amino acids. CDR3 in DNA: TGTGCCAGCAGCGTAGGAGAGTACCAAGAGACCCAGTACTTC. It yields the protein CASSVGEYQETQYF.